The clone carrying this T cell receptor (beta chain) was seen ten or more times. The entry originates in a study of T cells in Graves' hyperthyroidism and ophthalmopathy. Trimming pared 3 bases from V and 13 bases from J, leaving 10 bases between. This CDR3 has 11 amino acids. Germline CDR1 and CDR2: DFQATT and SNEGSKA (reference sequence). It was RNA transcripts that yielded the amplified TCR beta CDR3 regions. Using the HTBI primer set, a first-round RT-PCR was run on the TCR CDR3. Each CDR3 protein gets one entry after TCRdb re-called the multiplex PCR reads with MiXCR. The table has a few hundred thousand distinct CDR3 sequences, about a fifth seen once.

This TCR came from a man in his late teens or twenties with Graves' hyperthyroidism. The sequencing sample was made of blood. The chain employs TRBV20-1 and TRBJ1-6; D gene uncertain. The DNA of the CDR3 is TGCAGTGCTAGGGTTGGTGGGCCCCTCCACTTT. It encodes CSARVGGPLHF.